Listed here are 3 T cell receptor beta chains from one sample, sequenced in a study of high-grade serous ovarian cancer treatment subgroups. Tumor samples were taken before definitive surgery or chemotherapy. Clones were read by immunoSEQ multiplex PCR, and TCRdb kept only the in-frame ones, dropping some. The profile shows about 11,000 clones, over 80% of them singletons. Input material: tumor tissue. The receptors shown here come from a human donor with high-grade serous ovarian cancer.

The V and J genes are TRBV28 and TRBJ2-1; the D gene could be TRBD1 or TRBD2 (5 bases each). Trimming removed 3 bases from V and 1 base from J, with 7 bases in between. The CDR3 sequence is 14 residues long. Germline V gene lookup returns CDR1 MDHEN and CDR2 SYDVKM. The CDR3 sequence is CASSFGGSYNEQFF. DNA for the CDR3: TGTGCCAGCAGTTTTGGGGGTTCCTACAATGAGCAGTTCTTC.

The CDR3 reads CASSGLGFLNEKLFF. Written as DNA, the CDR3 is TGTGCCAGCAGTGGCCTCGGGTTCCTAAATGAAAAACTGTTTTTT. V is TRBV2 and J is TRBJ1-4; D remains unclear. Germline lookup yields CDR1 SNHLY and CDR2 FYNNEI. V was trimmed by 4 bases and J by 5 bases, leaving 14 bases between them. This CDR3 has 15 amino acids.

The chain carries TRBV29-1 and TRBJ2-1; 7 bases map to TRBD2. The CDR3 consists of 11 residues. V gave up 5 bases and J gave up 13 bases; unmatched junction bases: 8. CDR1 is SQVTM and CDR2 is ANQGSEA in the germline V gene. CDR3 protein: CSVIILAVQFF. The CDR3 region has the DNA TGCAGCGTTATCATTCTAGCGGTCCAGTTCTTC.